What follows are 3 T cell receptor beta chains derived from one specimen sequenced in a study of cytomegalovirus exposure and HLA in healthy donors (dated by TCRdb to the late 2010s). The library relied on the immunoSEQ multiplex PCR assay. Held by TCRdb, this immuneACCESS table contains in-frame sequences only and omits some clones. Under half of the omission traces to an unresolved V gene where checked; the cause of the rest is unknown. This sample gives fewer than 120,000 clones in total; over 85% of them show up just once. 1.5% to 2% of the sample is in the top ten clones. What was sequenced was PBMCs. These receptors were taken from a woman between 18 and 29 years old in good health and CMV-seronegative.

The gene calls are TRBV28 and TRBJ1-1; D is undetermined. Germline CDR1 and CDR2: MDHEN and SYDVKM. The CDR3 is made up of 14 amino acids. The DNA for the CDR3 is TGTGCAACGCGCACCGGAGTCAGATACACTGAAGCTTTCTTT. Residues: CATRTGVRYTEAFF.

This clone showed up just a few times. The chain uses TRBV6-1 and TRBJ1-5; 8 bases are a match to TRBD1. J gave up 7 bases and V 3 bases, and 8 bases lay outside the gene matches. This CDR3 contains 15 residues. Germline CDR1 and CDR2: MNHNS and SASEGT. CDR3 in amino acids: CASSDQGQGFQPQHF. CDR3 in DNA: TGTGCCAGCAGTGATCAAGGACAGGGTTTCCAGCCCCAGCATTTT.

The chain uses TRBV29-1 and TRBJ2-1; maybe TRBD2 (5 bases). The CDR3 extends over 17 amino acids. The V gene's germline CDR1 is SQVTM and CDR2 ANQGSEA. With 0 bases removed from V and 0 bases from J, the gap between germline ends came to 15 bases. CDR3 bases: TGCAGCGTTGAAGAGTGGAGCTCGAGCGGCTCCTACAATGAGCAGTTCTTC. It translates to CSVEEWSSSGSYNEQFF.